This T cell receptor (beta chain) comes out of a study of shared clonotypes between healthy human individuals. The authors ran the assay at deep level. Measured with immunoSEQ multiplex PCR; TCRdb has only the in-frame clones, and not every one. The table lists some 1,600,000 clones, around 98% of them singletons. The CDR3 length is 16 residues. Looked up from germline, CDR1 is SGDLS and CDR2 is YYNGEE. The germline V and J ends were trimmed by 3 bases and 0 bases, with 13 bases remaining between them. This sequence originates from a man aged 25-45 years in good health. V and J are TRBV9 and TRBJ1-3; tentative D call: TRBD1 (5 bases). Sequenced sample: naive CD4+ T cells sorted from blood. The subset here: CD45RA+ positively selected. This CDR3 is CASSGRKGSSGNTIYF. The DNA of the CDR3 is TGTGCCAGCAGCGGGAGAAAGGGGAGCTCTGGAAACACCATATATTTT.